Listed below are T cell receptor beta chains from one sample, sequenced in a study of response to subunit inactivated influenza vaccine. TCRdb re-derived calls from the RT-PCR reads in MiXCR, one entry per CDR3 protein. The sample has 300,000 to 350,000 distinct CDR3 sequences; 21% are singletons. This sample comprised PBMCs from blood, obtained less than 22 months after vaccination. The source is a man aged 45 to 70 who received an inactivated influenza vaccine. Both conserved end residues are part of each CDR3. D genes are given only for firm matches. Clone size is shown for a subset of rows, as once, few, many or a class of expanded clone.

NA	TRBV27	TRBD1	TRBJ2-2	CASSFVWTGHTGELFF	TGTGCCAGCAGTTTCGTCTGGACAGGGCACACCGGGGAGCTGTTTTTT
few	TRBV7-9	TRBD1	TRBJ2-1	CASSKQDRRNEQFF	TGTGCCAGCAGCAAACAGGACAGGAGAAATGAGCAGTTCTTC
NA	TRBV10-3	TRBD1	TRBJ1-5	CAISKGQGGYQPQHF	TGTGCCATCAGTAAAGGACAGGGGGGTTATCAGCCCCAGCATTTT
few	TRBV10-3	NA	TRBJ1-2	CAISEIGEAIYGYTF	TGTGCCATCAGTGAAATAGGAGAGGCTATCTATGGCTACACCTTC
NA	TRBV4-3	NA	TRBJ2-7	CASSQDSEGSSSYEQYF	TGCGCCAGCAGCCAAGATTCGGAGGGATCAAGCTCCTACGAGCAGTACTTC
few	TRBV9	NA	TRBJ1-1	CASSATGFSEAFF	TGTGCCAGCAGCGCGACAGGATTTAGTGAAGCTTTCTTT
NA	TRBV29-1	TRBD2	TRBJ2-7	CSVRNRLALGEQYF	TGCAGCGTGCGTAACCGACTAGCGTTGGGCGAGCAGTACTTC
NA	TRBV29-1	NA	TRBJ2-3	CSVVAATDTQYF	TGCAGCGTTGTAGCGGCCACAGATACGCAGTATTTT
few	TRBV10-3	NA	TRBJ2-7	CAISVDPGSGQDEQYF	TGTGCCATCAGTGTCGATCCAGGGTCAGGGCAGGACGAGCAGTACTTC
NA	TRBV28	NA	TRBJ1-5	CASGGGRSRNQPQHF	TGTGCCAGCGGGGGGGGCCGTTCGCGCAATCAGCCCCAGCATTTT
many	TRBV6-2/TRBV6-3	NA	TRBJ1-1	CASTLNRGVSEAFF	TGTGCCAGCACCCTGAATCGGGGAGTCTCTGAAGCTTTCTTT
NA	TRBV27	NA	TRBJ1-6	CASSLKVYNSPLHF	TGTGCCAGCAGTTTGAAGGTCTATAATTCACCCCTCCACTTT
NA	TRBV3-1	NA	TRBJ2-5	CASQKRGGDETQYF	TGTGCTAGCCAAAAAAGGGGCGGCGACGAGACCCAGTACTTC
few	TRBV7-2	NA	TRBJ2-1	CASSLVLEQFF	TGTGCCAGCAGCTTAGTGCTTGAGCAGTTCTTC
NA	TRBV24-1	NA	TRBJ2-2	CATSAETVTGELFF	TGTGCCACCAGTGCCGAGACAGTCACCGGGGAGCTGTTTTTT
many	TRBV7-2	NA	TRBJ1-2	CASSIEPLGYGYTF	TGTGCCAGCAGCATCGAACCGTTGGGCTATGGCTACACCTTC
few	TRBV20-1	TRBD2	TRBJ2-1	CSARDHGTSGTNEQFF	TGCAGTGCTAGAGATCACGGGACTAGCGGGACGAATGAGCAGTTCTTC
few	TRBV7-2	TRBD1	TRBJ2-2	CASSSRTGDAGELFF	TGTGCCAGCAGCTCCCGGACAGGAGATGCCGGGGAGCTGTTTTTT
few	TRBV5-1	NA	TRBJ2-1	CASSLRGVTSNEQFF	TGCGCCAGCAGCTTGCGGGGCGTCACATCCAATGAGCAGTTCTTC
NA	TRBV6-2/TRBV6-3	NA	TRBJ2-7	CASSTRSPRLYEQYF	TGTGCCAGCAGTACGAGGAGTCCACGGCTCTACGAGCAGTACTTC
NA	TRBV28	NA	TRBJ2-7	CASRANSGAYEQYF	TGTGCCAGCAGGGCTAATTCTGGAGCCTACGAGCAGTACTTC
NA	TRBV20-1	TRBD1	TRBJ2-2	CSATGTGGDTGELFF	TGCAGTGCTACCGGGACAGGGGGTGACACCGGGGAGCTGTTTTTT
few	TRBV5-6	NA	TRBJ2-3	CASSLPFGRSDTQYF	TGTGCCAGCAGCTTGCCCTTCGGGAGATCAGATACGCAGTATTTT
NA	TRBV28	TRBD1	TRBJ1-4	CASSPPGTGVDEKLFF	TGTGCCAGCAGTCCTCCCGGGACAGGGGTAGATGAAAAACTGTTTTTT
few	TRBV4-3	NA	TRBJ1-5	CASSQAGGNQPQHF	TGCGCCAGCAGCCAAGCGGGAGGCAATCAGCCCCAGCATTTT
many	TRBV20-1	NA	TRBJ1-1	CSARQDPNTEAFF	TGCAGTGCAAGACAGGACCCGAACACTGAAGCTTTCTTT
NA	TRBV6-1	NA	TRBJ2-1	CASTEKGGISYNEQFF	TGTGCCAGCACCGAAAAGGGAGGTATCTCCTACAATGAGCAGTTCTTC
NA	TRBV11-2	NA	TRBJ1-1	CASSLILGKEFEAFF	TGTGCCAGCAGCTTAATTTTGGGGAAGGAATTTGAAGCTTTCTTT
few	TRBV4-3	NA	TRBJ2-3	CASSPIHASTDTQYF	TGCGCCAGCAGCCCTATACACGCTAGCACAGATACGCAGTATTTT
few	TRBV29-1	TRBD2	TRBJ2-5	CSVDSLAGAEETQYF	TGCAGCGTTGACAGTCTAGCGGGGGCCGAAGAGACCCAGTACTTC
few	TRBV20-1	TRBD1	TRBJ1-2	CSASQLGTGNYGYTF	TGCAGTGCTAGTCAACTTGGGACAGGGAACTATGGCTACACCTTC
few	TRBV6-2/TRBV6-3	NA	TRBJ1-1	CASSYSGAYNTEAFF	TGTGCCAGCAGTTATTCAGGGGCGTACAACACTGAAGCTTTCTTT
NA	TRBV7-2	TRBD2	TRBJ2-3	CASSLRLAASTDTQYF	TGTGCCAGCAGCCTCAGACTAGCGGCGTCCACAGATACGCAGTATTTT
NA	TRBV29-1	NA	TRBJ1-1	CSVETPLVGVNTEAFF	TGCAGCGTTGAAACTCCTTTGGTGGGGGTGAACACTGAAGCTTTCTTT
few	TRBV12-3/TRBV12-4	NA	TRBJ1-4	CASSARPSTGEKLFF	TGTGCCAGCAGTGCACGGCCGAGTACGGGTGAAAAACTGTTTTTT
NA	TRBV6-2/TRBV6-3	TRBD1	TRBJ2-7	CASSPSGTVAYEQYF	TGTGCCAGCAGTCCCTCCGGGACAGTCGCCTACGAGCAGTACTTC